Below, 5 T cell receptor beta chains from the same sample are listed, as sequenced in a study of T cells in localized non-small cell lung cancer. Method: immunoSEQ multiplex PCR; TCRdb's copy keeps in-frame clones and lacks some. In the table there are some 130,000 clones, 89% of which are singletons. Sequenced here: peripheral blood, sampled before any cancer treatment. These receptors came from a female donor of 60 years or more with stage I lung adenocarcinoma.

The chain couples TRBV27 to TRBJ2-1, with a possible D match to TRBD2 (6 bases). Trimming pared 3 bases from V and 7 bases from J, leaving 7 bases between. Germline CDR1 is MNHEY and CDR2 is SMNVEV (reference sequence). The CDR3 loop spans 12 amino acids. The CDR3 nucleotides are TGTGCCAGCAGTTTTGGAGGGAATGAGCAGTTCTTC. Residues: CASSFGGNEQFF.

In its sample, this clone was seen a few times. The chain recombines TRBV6-1 with TRBJ2-7; D gene ambiguous. The CDR3 totals 14 residues. With 4 bases removed from V and 3 bases from J, the gap between germline ends came to 13 bases. Looked up from germline, CDR1 is MNHNS and CDR2 is SASEGT. The CDR3 coding sequence is TGTGCCAGCAGTGCCCCTGGGGTGAACTACGAGCAGTACTTC. It yields the protein CASSAPGVNYEQYF.

The V gene is TRBV7-2, the J gene TRBJ1-5; D is undetermined. In germline, CDR1 is SGHTA, CDR2 FQGNSA. With 1 base removed from V and 6 bases from J, the gap between germline ends came to 4 bases. This CDR3 has 12 amino acids. This CDR3 reads CASSLGVQPQHF. CDR3 sequence (DNA): TGTGCCAGCAGCTTAGGGGTTCAGCCCCAGCATTTT.

The chain has TRBV19 and TRBJ2-2; D tentatively reads TRBD1 or TRBD2 (6 bases each). Germline CDR1 and CDR2: LNHDA and SQIVND (reference sequence). Trimming pared 5 bases from V and 4 bases from J, leaving 11 bases between. This CDR3 has 14 amino acids. The CDR3 coding sequence is TGTGCCAGTAGTGGGGGGCTGAGCACCGGGGAGCTGTTTTTT. It encodes CASSGGLSTGELFF.

The CDR3 DNA is TGTGCCTGGAGTGTGGGGGGACTAGCGAACAATGAGCAGTTCTTC. Its protein product is CAWSVGGLANNEQFF. The chain combines TRBV30 with TRBJ2-1; 10 bases map to TRBD2. With V trimmed by 0 bases and J by 5 bases, 4 bases remained unmatched. CDR3 size: 15 residues. Per the germline V gene, CDR1 is GTSNPN and CDR2 is SVGIG (reference sequence).